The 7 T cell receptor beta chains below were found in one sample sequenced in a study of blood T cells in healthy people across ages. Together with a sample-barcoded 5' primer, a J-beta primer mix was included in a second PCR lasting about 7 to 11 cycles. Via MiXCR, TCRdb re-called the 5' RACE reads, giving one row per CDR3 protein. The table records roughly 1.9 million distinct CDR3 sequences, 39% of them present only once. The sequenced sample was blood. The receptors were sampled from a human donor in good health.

Written as DNA, the CDR3 is TGTGCCAGCAGCGTAGCAGGACGGTCCCCCTATGGCTACACCTTC. Translation: CASSVAGRSPYGYTF. This sequence joins TRBV9 and TRBJ1-2; unclear D gene. V dropped 0 bases and J dropped 4 bases, with 13 bases sitting between them. Germline values: CDR1 SGDLS, CDR2 YYNGEE. CDR3 length equals 15 residues. Supplemented by reference TRBV9 and TRBJ1-2, the full variable domain reads DSGVTQTPKHLITATGQRVTLRCSPRSGDLSVYWYQQSLDQGLQFLIQYYNGEERAKGNILERFSAQQFPDLHSELNLSSLELGDSALYFCASSVAGRSPYGYTFGSGTRLTVV.

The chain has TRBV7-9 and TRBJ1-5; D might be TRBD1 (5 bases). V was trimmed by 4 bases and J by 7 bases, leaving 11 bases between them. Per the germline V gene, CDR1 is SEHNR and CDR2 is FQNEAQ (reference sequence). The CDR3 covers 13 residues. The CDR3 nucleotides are TGTGCCAGCAGCTCAGTCGGGGCCCAGCCCCAGCATTTT. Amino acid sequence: CASSSVGAQPQHF.

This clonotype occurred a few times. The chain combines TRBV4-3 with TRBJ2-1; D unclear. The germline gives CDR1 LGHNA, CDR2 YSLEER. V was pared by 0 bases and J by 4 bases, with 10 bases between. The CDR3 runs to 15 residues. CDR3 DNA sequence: TGCGCCAGCAGCCAAGAGGGGTACCTTTACAATGAGCAGTTCTTC. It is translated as CASSQEGYLYNEQFF.

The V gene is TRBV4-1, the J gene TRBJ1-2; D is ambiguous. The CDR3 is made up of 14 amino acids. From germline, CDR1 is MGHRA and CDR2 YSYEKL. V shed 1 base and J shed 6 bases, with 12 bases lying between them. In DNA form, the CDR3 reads TGCGCCAGCAGCCAAGGTGGTTTACAGAATGGCTACACCTTC. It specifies CASSQGGLQNGYTF.

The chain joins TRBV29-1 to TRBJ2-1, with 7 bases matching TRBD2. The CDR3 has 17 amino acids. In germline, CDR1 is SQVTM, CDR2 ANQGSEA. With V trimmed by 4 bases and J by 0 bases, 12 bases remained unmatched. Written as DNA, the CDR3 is TGCAGCGTTGTGCAACGGGGAGGGTTGAGCTCCTACAATGAGCAGTTCTTC. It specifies CSVVQRGGLSSYNEQFF.

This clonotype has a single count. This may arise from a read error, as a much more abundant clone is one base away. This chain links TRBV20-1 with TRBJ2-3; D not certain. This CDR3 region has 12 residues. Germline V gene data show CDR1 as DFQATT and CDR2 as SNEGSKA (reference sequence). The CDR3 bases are TGCAGGGCTCCCGACCGCACAGATACGCAGTATTTT. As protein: CRAPDRTDTQYF.

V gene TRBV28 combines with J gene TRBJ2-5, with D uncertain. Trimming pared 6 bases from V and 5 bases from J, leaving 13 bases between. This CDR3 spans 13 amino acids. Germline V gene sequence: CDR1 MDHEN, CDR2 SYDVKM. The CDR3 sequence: CASRLGPEETQYF. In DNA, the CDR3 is TGTGCCAGCAGGTTAGGGCCGGAGGAGACCCAGTACTTC.